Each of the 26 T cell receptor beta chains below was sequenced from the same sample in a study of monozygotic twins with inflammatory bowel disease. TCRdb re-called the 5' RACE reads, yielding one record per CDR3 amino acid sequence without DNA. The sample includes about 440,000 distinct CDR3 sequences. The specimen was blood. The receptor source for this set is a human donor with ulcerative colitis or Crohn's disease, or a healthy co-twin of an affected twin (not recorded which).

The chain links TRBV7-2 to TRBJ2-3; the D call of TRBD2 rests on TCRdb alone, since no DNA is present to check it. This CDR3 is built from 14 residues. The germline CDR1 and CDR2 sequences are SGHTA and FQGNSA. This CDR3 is CASSLSPRGDTQYF. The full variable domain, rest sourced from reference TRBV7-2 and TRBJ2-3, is GAGVSQSPSNKVTEKGKDVELRCDPISGHTALYWYRQSLGQGLEFLIYFQGNSAPDKSGLPSDRFSAERTGGSVSTLTIQRTQQEDSAVYLCASSLSPRGDTQYFGPGTRLTVL.

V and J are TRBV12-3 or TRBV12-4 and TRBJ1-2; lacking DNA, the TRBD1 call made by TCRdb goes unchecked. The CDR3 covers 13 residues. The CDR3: CASSTGGFYGYTF.

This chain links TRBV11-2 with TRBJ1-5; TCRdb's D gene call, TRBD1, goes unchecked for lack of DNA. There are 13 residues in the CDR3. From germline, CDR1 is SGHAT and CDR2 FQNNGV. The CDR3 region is CASSPYRDQPQHF.

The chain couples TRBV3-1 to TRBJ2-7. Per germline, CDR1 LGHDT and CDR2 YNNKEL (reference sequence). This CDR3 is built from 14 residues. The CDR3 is CASSQMWVGNEQYF.

CDR3 residues: CATSRDRANTEAFF. The chain has TRBV15 and TRBJ1-1. The V gene's germline CDR1 is LNHNV and CDR2 YYDKDF (reference sequence). There are 14 residues in the CDR3.

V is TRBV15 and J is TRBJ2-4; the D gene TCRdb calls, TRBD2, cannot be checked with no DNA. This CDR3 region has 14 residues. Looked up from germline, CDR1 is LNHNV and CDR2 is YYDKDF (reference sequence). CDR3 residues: CATSRGLARDIQYF.

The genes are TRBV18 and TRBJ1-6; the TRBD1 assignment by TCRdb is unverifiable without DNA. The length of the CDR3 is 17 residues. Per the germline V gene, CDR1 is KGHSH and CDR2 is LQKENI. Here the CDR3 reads CASSSDRGRNNNSPLHF.

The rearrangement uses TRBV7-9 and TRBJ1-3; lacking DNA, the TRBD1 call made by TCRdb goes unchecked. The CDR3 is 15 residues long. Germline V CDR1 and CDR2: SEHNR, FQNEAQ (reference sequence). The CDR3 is CASSLGDSSGNTIYF. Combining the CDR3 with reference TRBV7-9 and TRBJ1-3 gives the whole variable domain DTGVSQNPRHKITKRGQNVTFRCDPISEHNRLYWYRQTLGQGPEFLTYFQNEAQLEKSRLLSDRFSAERPKGSFSTLEIQRTEQGDSAMYLCASSLGDSSGNTIYFGEGSWLTVV.

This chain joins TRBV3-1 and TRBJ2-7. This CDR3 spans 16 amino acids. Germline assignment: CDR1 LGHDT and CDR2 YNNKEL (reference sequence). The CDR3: CASSRKSASGAHEQYF.

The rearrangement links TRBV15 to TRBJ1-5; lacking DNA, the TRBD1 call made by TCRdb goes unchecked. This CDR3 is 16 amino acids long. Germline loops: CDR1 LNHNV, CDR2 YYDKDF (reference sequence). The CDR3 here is CATSPRQGELNQPQHF.

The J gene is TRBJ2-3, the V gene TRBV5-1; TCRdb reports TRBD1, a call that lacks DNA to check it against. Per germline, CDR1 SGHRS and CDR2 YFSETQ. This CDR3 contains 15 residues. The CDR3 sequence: CASRQSGQGTDTQYF.

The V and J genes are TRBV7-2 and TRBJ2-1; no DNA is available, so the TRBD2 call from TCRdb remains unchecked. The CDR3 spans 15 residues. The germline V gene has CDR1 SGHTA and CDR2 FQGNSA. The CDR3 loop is CASSFASGSYNEQFF.

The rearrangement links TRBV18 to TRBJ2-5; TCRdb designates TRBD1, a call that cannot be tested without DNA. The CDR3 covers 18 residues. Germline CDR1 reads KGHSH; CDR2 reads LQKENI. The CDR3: CASSPDFYVTGSQETQYF.

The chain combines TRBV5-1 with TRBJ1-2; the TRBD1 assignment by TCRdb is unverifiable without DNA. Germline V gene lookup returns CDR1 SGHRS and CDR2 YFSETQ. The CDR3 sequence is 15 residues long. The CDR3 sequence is CASSLEAGGINGYTF.

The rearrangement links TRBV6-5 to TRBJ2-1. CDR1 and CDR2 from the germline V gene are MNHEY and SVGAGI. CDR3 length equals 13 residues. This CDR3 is CASSYSIVNEQFF.

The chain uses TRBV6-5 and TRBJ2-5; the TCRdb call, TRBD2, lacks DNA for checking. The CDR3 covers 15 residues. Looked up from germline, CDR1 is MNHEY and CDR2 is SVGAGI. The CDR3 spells CASSYLAGSAETQYF.

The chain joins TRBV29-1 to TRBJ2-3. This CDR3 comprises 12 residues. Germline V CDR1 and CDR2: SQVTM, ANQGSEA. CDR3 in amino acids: CSVEVLTDTQYF.

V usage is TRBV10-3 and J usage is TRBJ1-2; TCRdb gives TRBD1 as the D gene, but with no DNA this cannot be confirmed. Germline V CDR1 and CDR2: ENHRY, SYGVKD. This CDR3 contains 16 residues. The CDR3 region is CAISESPGQDYYGYTF.

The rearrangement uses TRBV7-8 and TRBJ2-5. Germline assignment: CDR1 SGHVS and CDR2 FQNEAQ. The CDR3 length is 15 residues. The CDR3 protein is CDSSSTTSAFETQYF.

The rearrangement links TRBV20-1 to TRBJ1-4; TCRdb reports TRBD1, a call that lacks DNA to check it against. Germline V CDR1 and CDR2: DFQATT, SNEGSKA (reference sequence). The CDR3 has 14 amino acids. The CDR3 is CSARGQGGREKLFF.

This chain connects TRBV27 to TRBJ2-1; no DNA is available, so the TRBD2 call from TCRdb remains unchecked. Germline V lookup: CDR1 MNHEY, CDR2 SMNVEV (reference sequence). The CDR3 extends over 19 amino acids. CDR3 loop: CASSFWQAGGPRPYNEQFF.

This CDR3 reads CASREPGQGASGYTF. This chain links TRBV6-1 with TRBJ1-2; as DNA is missing, the TRBD1 call by TCRdb cannot be tested. The CDR3 is 15 residues long. The germline V gene has CDR1 MNHNS and CDR2 SASEGT.

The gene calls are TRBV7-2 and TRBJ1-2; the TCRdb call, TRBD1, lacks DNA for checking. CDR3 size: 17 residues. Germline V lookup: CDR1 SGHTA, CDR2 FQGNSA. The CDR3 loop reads CASSRRVGGGLDYGYTF.

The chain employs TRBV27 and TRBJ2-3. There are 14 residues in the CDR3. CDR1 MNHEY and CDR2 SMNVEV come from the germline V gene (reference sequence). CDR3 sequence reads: CASSLNGGTDTQYF.

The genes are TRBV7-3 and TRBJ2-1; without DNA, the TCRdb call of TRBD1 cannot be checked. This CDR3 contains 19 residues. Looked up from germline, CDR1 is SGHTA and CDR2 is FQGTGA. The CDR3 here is CASSLSGAREIGPDNEQFF.

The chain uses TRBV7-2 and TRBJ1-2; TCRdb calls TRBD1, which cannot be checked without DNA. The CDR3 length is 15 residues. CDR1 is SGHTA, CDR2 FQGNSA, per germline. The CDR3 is CASSLKGQGSYGYTF.